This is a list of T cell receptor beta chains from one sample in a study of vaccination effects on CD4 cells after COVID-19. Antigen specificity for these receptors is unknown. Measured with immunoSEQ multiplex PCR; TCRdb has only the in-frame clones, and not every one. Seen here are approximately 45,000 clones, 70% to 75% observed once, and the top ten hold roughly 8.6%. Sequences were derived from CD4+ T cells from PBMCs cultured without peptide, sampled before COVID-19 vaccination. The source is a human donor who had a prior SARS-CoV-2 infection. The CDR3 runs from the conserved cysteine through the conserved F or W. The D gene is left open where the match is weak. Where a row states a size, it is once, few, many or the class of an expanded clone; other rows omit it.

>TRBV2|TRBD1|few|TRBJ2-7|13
TGTGCCAGTCGTCGGGACAGGAGCTACGAGCAGTACTTC
CASRRDRSYEQYF
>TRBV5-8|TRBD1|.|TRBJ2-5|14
TGTGCCAGCAGATATACAGGGGTCCAAGAGACCCAGTACTTC
CASRYTGVQETQYF
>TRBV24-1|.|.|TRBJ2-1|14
TGTGCCACCAGTGATCCCAATCTTGAAGGTGAGCAGTTCTTC
CATSDPNLEGEQFF
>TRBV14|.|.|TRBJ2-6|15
TGTGCCAGCAGCCAGCGCGGCAGTGGGGCCAACGTCCTGACTTTC
CASSQRGSGANVLTF
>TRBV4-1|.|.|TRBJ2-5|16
TGCGCCAGCAGCCAATCCCCGGGACTTATTGGGGAGACCCAGTACTTC
CASSQSPGLIGETQYF
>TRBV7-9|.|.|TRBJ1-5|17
TGTGCCAGCAGCCTCCGACGGGCCCCAGGACCCAATCAGCCCCAGCATTTT
CASSLRRAPGPNQPQHF
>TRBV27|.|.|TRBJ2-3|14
TGTGCCAGCAGTTTGTCCGGAAGCACAGATACGCAGTATTTT
CASSLSGSTDTQYF
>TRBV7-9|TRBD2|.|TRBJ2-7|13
TGTGCCAGCAGCTCGGGGGAGGGGCGGAGGGAAAGTTTC
CASSSGEGRRESF
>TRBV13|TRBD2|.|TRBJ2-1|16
TGTGCCAGCAGCCATCCGACTAGCAAGTTCGGCAATGAGCAGTTCTTC
CASSHPTSKFGNEQFF
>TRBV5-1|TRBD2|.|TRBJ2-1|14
TGCGCCAGCAGCTCTCTAGCGGGGAGGAATGAGCAGTTCTTC
CASSSLAGRNEQFF
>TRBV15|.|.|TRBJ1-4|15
TGTGCCACCAGCAGAGTGCCAGGGTTTGAGGAAAAACTGTTTTTT
CATSRVPGFEEKLFF
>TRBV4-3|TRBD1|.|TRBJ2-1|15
TGCGCCAGCAGCCCAGGGACAGGGAGGGACAATGAGCAGTTCTTC
CASSPGTGRDNEQFF
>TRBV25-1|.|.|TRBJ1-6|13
TGTGCCAGTAACGGACAGTTAGGCACACCCCTCCACTTT
CASNGQLGTPLHF
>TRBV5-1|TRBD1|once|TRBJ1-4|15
TGCGCCAGCAGCGGAGGGGGACAGTTTAATGAAAAACTGTTTTTT
CASSGGGQFNEKLFF
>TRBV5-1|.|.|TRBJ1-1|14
TGCGCCAGCAGCTGGGACACATTGAACACTGAAGCTTTCTTT
CASSWDTLNTEAFF
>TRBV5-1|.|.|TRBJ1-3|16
TGCGCCAGCAGCTTGGAGGTGGATTCCTCTGGAAACACCATATATTTT
CASSLEVDSSGNTIYF
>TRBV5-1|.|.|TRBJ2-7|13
TGCGCCAGCAGCATCGGACAGTCCTACGAGCAGTACTTC
CASSIGQSYEQYF
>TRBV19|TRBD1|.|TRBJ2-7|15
TGTGCCAGTAGTATACCAGGGGGCAGTATGGACGAGCAGTACTTC
CASSIPGGSMDEQYF
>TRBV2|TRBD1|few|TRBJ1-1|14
TGTGCCAGCAGTAAACAGGGGGCAGGCACTGAAGCTTTCTTT
CASSKQGAGTEAFF
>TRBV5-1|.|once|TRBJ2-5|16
TGCGCCAGCAGCTTGTTCTCCACAGGCTCTGGAGAGACCCAGTACTTC
CASSLFSTGSGETQYF
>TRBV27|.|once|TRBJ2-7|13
TGTGCCAGCAGTAGGATATCGGGGGTCGAGCAGTACTTC
CASSRISGVEQYF
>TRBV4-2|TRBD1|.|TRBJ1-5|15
TGTGCCAGCAGCCAGGAGGACAGGAGCCTTGGGCCCCAGCATTTT
CASSQEDRSLGPQHF
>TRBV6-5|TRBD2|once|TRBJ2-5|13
TGTGCCAGCGGGGGACTAGCGATCGAGACCCAGTACTTC
CASGGLAIETQYF
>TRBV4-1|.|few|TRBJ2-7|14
TGCGCCAGCATCATCCGCGGGGACAGATACGAGCAGTACTTC
CASIIRGDRYEQYF
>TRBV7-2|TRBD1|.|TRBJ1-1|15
TGTGCCAGCAGTGACCCGGGACAGGGGAACACTGAAGCTTTCTTT
CASSDPGQGNTEAFF
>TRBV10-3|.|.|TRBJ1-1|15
TGTGCCATCAGTAAAACCGGGCCACAGAACACTGAAGCTTTCTTT
CAISKTGPQNTEAFF
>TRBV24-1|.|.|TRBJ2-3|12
TGTGCCACCGGCAGAGCGGGCGATACGCAGTATTTT
CATGRAGDTQYF
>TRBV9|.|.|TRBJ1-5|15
TGTGCCAGCAGCGTAGTCAGGGCCGGGCATCAGCCCCAGCATTTT
CASSVVRAGHQPQHF
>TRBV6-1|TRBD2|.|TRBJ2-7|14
TGTGCCAGCAGTGAACGGGGGGGAGTCTACGAGCAGTACTTC
CASSERGGVYEQYF
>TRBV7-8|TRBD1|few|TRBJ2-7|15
TGTGCCAGCAGCTTAGCGAGGCAGGGGGCCTACGAGCAGTACTTC
CASSLARQGAYEQYF
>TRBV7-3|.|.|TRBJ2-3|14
TGTGCCAGCAGCGGTATAGCGGGCACAGATACGCAGTATTTT
CASSGIAGTDTQYF
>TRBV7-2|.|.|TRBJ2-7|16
TGTGCCAGCAGCTTAGTCGGTCGGCAGGGGTTGGCCGAGCAGTACTTC
CASSLVGRQGLAEQYF
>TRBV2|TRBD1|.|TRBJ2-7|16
TGTGCCAGCAGTGAAATTGTTTGGGGACAGGGGAACGAGCAGTACTTC
CASSEIVWGQGNEQYF
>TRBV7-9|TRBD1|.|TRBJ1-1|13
TGTGCCAGCAGCTATAGACAGGGGGCCATAGCTTTCTTT
CASSYRQGAIAFF
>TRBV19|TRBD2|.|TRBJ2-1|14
TGTGCCAGTAGTTCTCTAGCGGGGCTAAATGAGCAGTTCTTC
CASSSLAGLNEQFF
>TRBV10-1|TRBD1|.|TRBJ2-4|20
TGCGCCAGCAGTGAGCCGATTTGGCTCCCGGGACAGCATCCCAAAAACATTCAGTACTTC
CASSEPIWLPGQHPKNIQYF
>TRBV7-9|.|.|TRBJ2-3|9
TGTGCCAGCGAGGGTGCGCAGTATTTT
CASEGAQYF
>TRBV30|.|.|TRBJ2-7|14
TGTGCCTGGAGGGGTTTCGGCCAAGCCTACGAGCAGTACTTC
CAWRGFGQAYEQYF
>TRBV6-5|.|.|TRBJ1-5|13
TGTGCCAGTTCCGGGACAAAGGAAATGCCCCAGCATTTT
CASSGTKEMPQHF
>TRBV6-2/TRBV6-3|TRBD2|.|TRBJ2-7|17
TGTGCCAGCAGTTACGCCCCTGGACTAGCGGAAAACTACGAGCAGTACTTC
CASSYAPGLAENYEQYF
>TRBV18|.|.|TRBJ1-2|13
TGTGCCAGCTCACCAGAAGCTAACTATGGCTACACCTTC
CASSPEANYGYTF
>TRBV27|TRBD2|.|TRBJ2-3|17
TGTGCCAGCAGTTTAAAAGGTCGGGGGGACCTCACAGATACGCAGTATTTT
CASSLKGRGDLTDTQYF